The 22 T cell receptor beta chains presented below share a single source sample, sequenced in a study of kidney transplant recipient with SARS-CoV-2 infection. TCRdb re-called the reads with MiXCR, one entry per CDR3 protein. Of 200,000 to 250,000 distinct CDR3 sequences in the sample, roughly 26% are singletons; the top ten hold nearly 7.5%. The specimen was a blood sample, collected at baseline and around day 110 from a kidney transplant recipient. The receptors here all came from a young adult male patient who had COVID-19 and was a kidney transplant recipient. Some T cells may have originated in the graft donor.

Turning to this clonotype: Since a much larger clone is just one base distant, this may be a read error. The chain is built from TRBV10-2 and TRBJ2-2; 10 bases are shared with TRBD2. The CDR3 runs to 15 residues. The germline V gene has CDR1 WSHSY and CDR2 SAAADI. CDR3 protein: CASNLAGAGTEELFF. The CDR3 nucleotides are TGCGCCAGCAATCTAGCGGGAGCAGGTACCGAGGAGCTGTTTTTT.

This clonotype has a count of ten or more. V and J are TRBV6-1 and TRBJ1-2; D ambiguous. In germline, CDR1 is MNHNS, CDR2 SASEGT. Trimming cost V 5 bases and J 4 bases, with 23 bases left between them. CDR3 length: 17 amino acids. The CDR3 sequence: CASSRPTECRKTYGYTF. In nucleotides, the CDR3 is TGTGCCAGCAGTCGACCTACGGAATGTAGAAAGACCTATGGCTACACCTTC.

Of note for this clonotype: A read error may be the cause here, since a much bigger clone is one base away. The genes are TRBV3-1 and TRBJ2-4; 10 bases align to TRBD2. The CDR3 loop spans 16 amino acids. The V segment lost 3 bases and the J segment 15 bases; nucleotides outside the gene matches: 17. CDR1 and CDR2 (germline): LGHDT, YNNKEL (reference sequence). This CDR3 reads CASSQPTSGPQETRYF. CDR3 nucleotide sequence: TGTGCCAGCAGCCAGCCGACTAGCGGGCCCCAAGAGACCCGGTACTTC.

Many counts were recorded for this clonotype. The V and J genes are TRBV12-2 and TRBJ1-2; the table's D call of TRBD1 was not tested on the DNA. TRBV12-2 is a listed pseudogene. There are 17 residues in the CDR3. CDR3 residues: CASRPGSTPRKTYGYTF. CDR3 nucleotides: TGTGCAAGTCGCCCAGGGTCGACTCCACGAAAGACCTATGGCTACACCTTC.

This clonotype was counted at least ten times. V gene TRBV3-1 combines with J gene TRBJ1-1, with no clear D. V lost 5 bases and J lost 4, with 23 bases in between. The CDR3 consists of 17 residues. The germline V gene has CDR1 LGHDT and CDR2 YNNKEL (reference sequence). CDR3: CASSSSRPISIRTEAFF. The CDR3 coding sequence is TGTGCCAGCAGCTCTAGCCGTCCCATTTCAATTCGCACTGAAGCTTTCTTT. The full variable domain, with the rest looked up from reference TRBV3-1 and TRBJ1-1, is DTAVSQTPKYLVTQMGNDKSIKCEQNLGHDTMYWYKQDSKKFLKIMFSYNNKELIINETVPNRFSPKSPDKAHLNLHINSLELGDSAVYFCASSSSRPISIRTEAFFGQGTRLTVV.

This clonotype was found many times. The chain uses TRBV2 and TRBJ1-5, with D unresolved. The V gene lost 3 bases and the J gene lost 6 bases, with 9 bases spanning the gap. Germline V CDR1 and CDR2: SNHLY, FYNNEI. CDR3 length: 13 residues. For the CDR3, the DNA is TGTGCCAGCAGTGAGCCGGGCTTTCAGCCCCAGCATTTT. Translated, it gives CASSEPGFQPQHF.

The sample holds many counts of this clonotype. This chain uses TRBV7-2 with TRBJ1-3; 10 bases align to TRBD1. Germline V gene data show CDR1 as SGHTA and CDR2 as FQGNSA. The trim removed 5 bases at V and 0 bases at J, leaving 10 bases unmatched. There are 18 residues in the CDR3. CDR3 DNA: TGTGCCAGCAGCCTGACGACAGGGGGCATAAGCTCTGGAAACACCATATATTTT. The encoded protein is CASSLTTGGISSGNTIYF. The variable domain in full, with the rest retrieved from reference TRBV7-2 and TRBJ1-3, is GAGVSQSPSNKVTEKGKDVELRCDPISGHTALYWYRQSLGQGLEFLIYFQGNSAPDKSGLPSDRFSAERTGGSVSTLTIQRTQQEDSAVYLCASSLTTGGISSGNTIYFGEGSWLTVV.

The chain links TRBV6-1 to TRBJ1-2; D gene ambiguous. The CDR3 sequence is 17 residues long. Germline CDR1 is MNHNS and CDR2 is SASEGT. V was cut by 5 bases and J by 4 bases, with 23 bases left in between. CDR3 nucleotide sequence: TGTGCCAGCAGTCTCTGTGACCCTATGCGAAAGGCCTATGGCTACACCTTC. This gives the protein CASSLCDPMRKAYGYTF.

With respect to this clonotype: This may arise from a read error, as a much more abundant clone is one base away. In DNA form, the CDR3 reads TGTGCCAGCAGCCCCCAGCGGAGCACAGATACGCAGTATTTT. This sequence encodes CASSPQRSTDTQYF. The rearrangement joins TRBV12-3 or TRBV12-4 to TRBJ2-3, with a possible D match to TRBD2 (5 bases). Trimming stripped 6 bases from V and 0 bases from J, with 10 bases between. The CDR3 is 14 residues long.

This clonotype was detected many times. The J gene is TRBJ1-5, the V gene TRBV30; D gene uncertain. This CDR3 region has 13 residues. CDR1 is GTSNPN, CDR2 SVGIG, per germline (reference sequence). V dropped 0 bases and J dropped 4 bases, with 7 bases sitting between them. CDR3 coding DNA: TGTGCCTGGAGTGTACTAGAGAATCAGCCCCAGCATTTT. Translated, it gives CAWSVLENQPQHF.

A note on this clonotype: A much larger clone differs from this one at a single base, so this may be a read error. The V and J genes are TRBV25-1 and TRBJ1-2; a weak D match, TRBD1 (5 bases). Trimming took 5 bases from V and 4 from J, leaving 23 bases between them. Germline loops: CDR1 MGHDK, CDR2 SYGVNS. The CDR3 length is 17 residues. The CDR3 DNA sequence: TGTGCCAGCAGTCAGGGTACAGAACTGGGAAAGGCCTATGGCTACACCTTC. It encodes CASSQGTELGKAYGYTF.

This clonotype was seen ten or more times. This rearrangement joins TRBV5-1 to TRBJ2-7; 10 nucleotides match TRBD2. The germline V gene has CDR1 SGHRS and CDR2 YFSETQ. V was pared by 4 bases and J by 4 bases, with 8 bases of the junction left unmatched. The CDR3 runs 15 residues. The CDR3 DNA reads TGCGCCAGCAGCCCCACGCTAGCGGGAGAGTACGAGCAGTACTTC. Residues: CASSPTLAGEYEQYF.

For this clonotype: A much larger clonotype is one base distant, so this may be a read error. The chain is built from TRBV12-5 and TRBJ1-2; tentative D call: TRBD1 (5 bases). The CDR3 spans 17 residues. CDR1 and CDR2 (germline): LGHNT, FRNRAP. The CDR3 DNA reads TGTACTAGTGGTGAAAGTTATTTGCAGGGAAAGACCTATGGCTACACCTTC. Protein sequence: CTSGESYLQGKTYGYTF.

The CDR3 nucleotides read TGTGCCAGCAGTGCATACCTACGCTCTAGAAGGACCTATGGCTACACCTTC. Translation gives CASSAYLRSRRTYGYTF. The chain joins TRBV6-8 to TRBJ1-2; no firm D call. V was trimmed by 5 bases and J by 4 bases, leaving 23 bases between them. The germline gives CDR1 MNHGY, CDR2 SAAAGT. This CDR3 is 17 amino acids long.

The table lists this clonotype with many counts. The J gene is TRBJ1-4, the V gene TRBV2, with TRBD1 as a possible D gene (6 bases). Germline V lookup: CDR1 SNHLY, CDR2 FYNNEI. The CDR3 spans 14 residues. Trimming pared 7 bases from V and 4 bases from J, leaving 13 bases between. This chain's CDR3 is CASNGQGINEKLFF. The CDR3 DNA reads TGTGCCAGCAATGGGCAGGGGATTAATGAAAAACTGTTTTTT. Complete variable domain (other parts from reference TRBV2 and TRBJ1-4): EPEVTQTPSHQVTQMGQEVILRCVPISNHLYFYWYRQILGQKVEFLVSFYNNEISEKSEIFDDQFSVERPDGSNFTLKIRSTKLEDSAMYFCASNGQGINEKLFFGSGTQLSVL.

Only a few counts were recorded for this clonotype. The rearrangement links TRBV5-1 to TRBJ1-2; unclear D gene. Germline lookup yields CDR1 SGHRS and CDR2 YFSETQ. The V and J ends lost 7 bases and 4 bases respectively, with 23 bases between them. The length of the CDR3 is 16 residues. Here the CDR3 DNA reads TGCGCCAGCGAATCGTTATCGGTTCGAAAGACCTATGGCTACACCTTC. This encodes CASESLSVRKTYGYTF.

This clonotype is a singleton in its sample. This chain links TRBV7-2 with TRBJ1-1; D perhaps matches TRBD1 (5 bases). The CDR3 consists of 16 residues. V lost 1 base and J 0 bases, leaving 12 bases between the germline ends. Germline assignment: CDR1 SGHTA and CDR2 FQGNSA. The CDR3 loop reads CASSLVVAGVNTEAFF. CDR3 DNA sequence: TGTGCCAGCAGCTTAGTCGTCGCGGGGGTGAACACTGAAGCTTTCTTT. The full variable domain, its missing parts supplied by reference TRBV7-2 and TRBJ1-1, is GAGVSQSPSNKVTEKGKDVELRCDPISGHTALYWYRQSLGQGLEFLIYFQGNSAPDKSGLPSDRFSAERTGGSVSTLTIQRTQQEDSAVYLCASSLVVAGVNTEAFFGQGTRLTVV.

This clonotype was recorded once. This could be a read error, since a much larger clone is one nucleotide away. This CDR3 reads CASSLDRAPAGRAPGYTF. CDR3 in DNA: TGTGCCAGCAGCTTAGACCGAGCCCCGGCGGGCAGGGCCCCGGGCTACACCTTC. V gene TRBV11-2 combines with J gene TRBJ1-2, with a possible D match to TRBD1 (5 bases). The CDR3 has 18 amino acids. In germline, CDR1 is SGHAT, CDR2 FQNNGV. V was shortened by 0 bases and J by 8 bases, with 25 bases between the two germline ends.

This clonotype was seen repeatedly, ten times or more. The J gene is TRBJ1-1, the V gene TRBV6-4; D unresolved. The CDR3 sequence is 13 residues long. V gave up 6 bases and J gave up 1 base, with 9 bases separating them. Germline CDR1 MRHNA, CDR2 SNTAGT. For the CDR3, the DNA is TGTGCCAGCAGAATGACAAGGAACACTGAAGCTTTCTTT. Its translation: CASRMTRNTEAFF.

The rearrangement joins TRBV5-1 to TRBJ2-5, with 10 bases lining up with TRBD1. With 3 bases clipped from V and 5 bases from J, the junction kept 10 bases outside the gene matches. The germline V gene encodes CDR1 SGHRS and CDR2 YFSETQ. There are 16 residues in the CDR3. CDR3 DNA: TGCGCCAGCAGCTCGACCGGGACAGGGGTTTCGGAGACCCAGTACTTC. Protein: CASSSTGTGVSETQYF. The full variable domain, with the rest looked up from reference TRBV5-1 and TRBJ2-5, is KAGVTQTPRYLIKTRGQQVTLSCSPISGHRSVSWYQQTPGQGLQFLFEYFSETQRNKGNFPGRFSGRQFSNSRSEMNVSTLELGDSALYLCASSSTGTGVSETQYFGPGTRLLVL.

A word on this clonotype: This may be a read error: a much more frequent sequence differs by one nucleotide. This chain joins TRBV3-1 and TRBJ1-2, with D possibly matching TRBD1 (5 bases). Between the trimmed V and J ends, which lost 8 bases and 2 bases, there was a span of 9 bases. The CDR3 covers 12 residues. Germline V lookup: CDR1 LGHDT, CDR2 YNNKEL (reference sequence). CDR3 in amino acids: CASGGGNYGYTF. The CDR3 nucleotides read TGTGCCAGCGGTGGGGGGAACTATGGCTACACCTTC.

The table lists this clonotype with many counts. The genes are TRBV20-1 and TRBJ2-1, with unresolved D. Trimming took 3 bases from V and 4 from J, leaving 10 bases between them. Germline V gene lookup returns CDR1 DFQATT and CDR2 SNEGSKA (reference sequence). The CDR3 is made up of 13 amino acids. DNA for the CDR3: TGCAGTGCTAGCGGTTCCCTTTACAATGAGCAGTTCTTC. Its protein product is CSASGSLYNEQFF.